This TCR beta chain was sequenced during a study of OX40 agonist ivuxolimab in advanced cancers. On the study more broadly: An anti-OX40 (CD134) antibody with agonistic activity, ivuxolimab, was administered to patients. In this trial design, patients received ivuxolimab intravenously at 0.01 to 10 mg/kg every 2 weeks.

This CDR3 has 11 residues. V lost 11 bases, J lost 3 bases, and 11 bases lay in between. Germline CDR1 reads MNHNS; CDR2 reads SASEGT. Points from the study as a whole: CD4+ and CD8+ blood T cells expanded clonally by week 6 at 0.1 to 3.0 mg/kg.

Concerning this clone: Its antigen is not known.

Here immunoSEQ multiplex PCR was the method, and the copy in TCRdb shows in-frame clones only, minus some. The data hold just over 95,000 clones, with 90% observed a single time. The gene calls are TRBV6-1 and TRBJ2-7, with a tentative D call TRBD2 (6 bases). The receptor's source is an adult with an advanced solid tumor such as melanoma, head and neck, liver or kidney cancer. This material consisted of CD4+ or CD8+ T cells sorted from blood, taken in a trial of the OX40 agonist ivuxolimab. In DNA, the CDR3 is TGTGCCTGCGGGACGTTCTACGAGCAGTACTTC. It specifies CACGTFYEQYF.